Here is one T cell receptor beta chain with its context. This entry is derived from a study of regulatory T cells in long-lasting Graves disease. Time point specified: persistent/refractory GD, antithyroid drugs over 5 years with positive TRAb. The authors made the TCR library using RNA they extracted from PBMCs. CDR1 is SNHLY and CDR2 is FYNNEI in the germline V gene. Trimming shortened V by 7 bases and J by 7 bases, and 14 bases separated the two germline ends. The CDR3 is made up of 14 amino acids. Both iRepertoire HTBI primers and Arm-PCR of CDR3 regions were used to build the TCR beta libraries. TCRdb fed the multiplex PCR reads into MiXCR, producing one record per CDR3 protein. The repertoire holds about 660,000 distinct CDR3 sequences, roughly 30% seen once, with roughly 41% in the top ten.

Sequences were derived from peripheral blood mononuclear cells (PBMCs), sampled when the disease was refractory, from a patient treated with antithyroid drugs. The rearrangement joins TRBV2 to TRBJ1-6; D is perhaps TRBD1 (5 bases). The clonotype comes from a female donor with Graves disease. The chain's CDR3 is CASKPGLGNSPLHF. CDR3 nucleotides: TGTGCCAGCAAACCGGGACTGGGGAATTCACCCCTCCACTTT.